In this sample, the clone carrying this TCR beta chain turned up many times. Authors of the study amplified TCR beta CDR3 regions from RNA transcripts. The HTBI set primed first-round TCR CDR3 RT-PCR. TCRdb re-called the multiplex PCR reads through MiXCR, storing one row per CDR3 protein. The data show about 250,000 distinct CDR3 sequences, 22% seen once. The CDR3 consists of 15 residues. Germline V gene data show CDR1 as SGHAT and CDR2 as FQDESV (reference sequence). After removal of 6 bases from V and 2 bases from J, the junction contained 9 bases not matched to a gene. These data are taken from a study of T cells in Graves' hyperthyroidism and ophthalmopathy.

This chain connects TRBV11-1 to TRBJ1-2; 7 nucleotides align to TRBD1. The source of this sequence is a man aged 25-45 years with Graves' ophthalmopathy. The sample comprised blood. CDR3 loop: CASRANRGSNYGYTF. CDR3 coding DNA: TGTGCCAGCAGAGCGAACAGGGGATCCAACTATGGCTACACCTTC.